These 27 T cell receptor beta chains were sequenced from one sample in a study of T cells after yellow fever vaccination. MiXCR was run by TCRdb on the 5' RACE reads, yielding one entry per CDR3 protein. The data show under 200,000 distinct CDR3 sequences, more than 5.5% seen once. The sequences come from CD4+ T cells sorted from PBMCs, collected 5 days after the first yellow fever vaccination. The receptor set was obtained from a young man who received the YFV17D yellow fever vaccine.

The sample holds a few counts of this clonotype. V usage is TRBV4-2 and J usage is TRBJ2-5; D is unresolved. The CDR3 totals 14 residues. Germline CDR1 LGHNA, CDR2 YNFKEQ. V gave up 0 bases and J gave up 3 bases, with 8 bases separating them. CDR3 DNA sequence: TGTGCCAGCAGCCAAGAATTGTTCAAAGAGACCCAGTACTTC. Translation gives CASSQELFKETQYF.

This clonotype was observed at least ten times. The V and J genes are TRBV7-9 and TRBJ2-1; maybe TRBD1 (6 bases). The CDR3 sequence is 12 residues long. Germline loops: CDR1 SEHNR, CDR2 FQNEAQ (reference sequence). The V and J ends lost 3 bases and 15 bases respectively, with 15 bases between them. The DNA of the CDR3 is TGTGCCAGCAGCTTCACTCAGGGGTTTTGGTTCTTC. This codes for CASSFTQGFWFF.

The gene calls are TRBV11-2 and TRBJ1-1; D uncertain. CDR1 SGHAT and CDR2 FQNNGV come from the germline V gene. With 5 bases removed from V and 2 bases from J, the gap between germline ends came to 15 bases. The CDR3 loop spans 15 amino acids. This chain's CDR3 is CASSPSPTINTEAFF. The CDR3 DNA reads as TGTGCCAGCAGCCCCTCCCCTACGATTAACACTGAAGCTTTCTTT.

The sample holds many counts of this clonotype. The chain combines TRBV7-9 with TRBJ2-7; TRBD2 aligns across 13 bases. The V and J ends lost 2 bases and 5 bases, in that order; junction bases with no gene match: 3. Germline CDR1 SEHNR, CDR2 FQNEAQ (reference sequence). The CDR3 runs to 15 residues. CDR3 residues: CASSLSGTSGDEQYV. The CDR3 DNA sequence: TGTGCCAGCAGCTTAAGTGGGACTAGCGGGGACGAGCAGTACGTC.

The V and J genes are TRBV7-2 and TRBJ2-1; D call uncertain. The CDR3 is made up of 14 amino acids. Trimming took off 1 base at V and 5 bases at J, with 9 bases between the two ends. The germline V gene encodes CDR1 SGHTA and CDR2 FQGNSA. The CDR3 nucleotides are TGTGCCAGCAGCTTAGGGAAAAGTAACAATGAGCAGTTCTTC. Protein sequence: CASSLGKSNNEQFF.

The table lists this clonotype with many counts. The chain carries TRBV12-3 or TRBV12-4 and TRBJ1-1, with a tentative D call TRBD1 (5 bases). Trimming pared 7 bases from V and 2 bases from J, leaving 11 bases between. The CDR3 runs to 13 residues. The CDR3 here is CASTDQGNTEAFF. The CDR3 coding sequence is TGTGCCAGCACCGATCAGGGAAACACTGAAGCTTTCTTT.

V is TRBV7-9 and J is TRBJ1-2; possibly TRBD1 for D (5 bases). In germline, CDR1 is SEHNR, CDR2 FQNEAQ (reference sequence). Trimming pared 5 bases from V and 2 bases from J, leaving 12 bases between. The CDR3 extends over 14 amino acids. The CDR3 spells CASSPKTANYGYTF. The CDR3 bases are TGTGCCAGCAGCCCCAAGACAGCGAACTATGGCTACACCTTC.

There are a few counts of this clonotype. The V call is TRBV6-2 or TRBV6-3, the J call TRBJ1-1; TRBD1 matches at 7 bases. Trimming at V came to 5 bases and at J to 1 base, leaving 10 bases not matched to a gene. This CDR3 has 16 residues. Germline lookup yields CDR1 MNHEY and CDR2 SVGEGT. The CDR3 nucleotides read TGTGCCAGCAGTAAAGGGGCGACAGGGTCGAACACTGAAGCTTTCTTT. Translated, it gives CASSKGATGSNTEAFF.

This clonotype was found many times. This rearrangement joins TRBV5-1 to TRBJ2-5, with D tentatively TRBD1 (6 bases). The CDR3 runs 15 residues. V was shortened by 0 bases and J by 5 bases, with 14 bases between the two germline ends. Germline-derived CDR1 and CDR2 are SGHRS and YFSETQ. CDR3 amino acids: CASSLDPDSPETQYF. The CDR3 DNA reads TGCGCCAGCAGCTTGGACCCGGACAGCCCGGAGACCCAGTACTTC.

In its sample, this clonotype was seen a few times. The rearrangement uses TRBV9 and TRBJ1-5; tentative D call: TRBD1 (5 bases). V dropped 0 bases and J dropped 5 bases, with 15 bases sitting between them. CDR3 length: 16 amino acids. From germline, CDR1 is SGDLS and CDR2 YYNGEE. CDR3 nucleotide sequence: TGTGCCAGCAGCGTAGGGGGGACTCCGAACGATCAGCCCCAGCATTTT. It yields the protein CASSVGGTPNDQPQHF.

This clonotype was counted at least ten times. The V call is TRBV18, the J call TRBJ1-1; TRBD1 agrees at 7 bases. This CDR3 is built from 17 residues. The V gene's germline CDR1 is KGHSH and CDR2 LQKENI. V lost 3 bases to trimming and J lost 1 base; unmatched junction nucleotides: 11. CDR3: CASSPWEGGAGNTEAFF. The CDR3 DNA reads TGTGCCAGCTCACCTTGGGAAGGGGGCGCAGGGAACACTGAAGCTTTCTTT.

There are many counts of this clonotype. The chain combines TRBV6-2 or TRBV6-3 with TRBJ2-3, with unresolved D. Trimming stripped 2 bases from V and 4 bases from J, with 10 bases between. Germline values: CDR1 MNHEY, CDR2 SVGEGT. CDR3 length: 14 amino acids. The CDR3 bases are TGTGCCAGCAGTTACGGTAATCCAGCAGATACGCAGTATTTT. Translated, it gives CASSYGNPADTQYF.

Comment on this clonotype: This could be a read error, since a much larger clone is one nucleotide away. J is TRBJ1-4 and V is TRBV5-6, with 12 bases matching TRBD1. The CDR3 is 16 amino acids. Per the germline V gene, CDR1 is SGHDT and CDR2 is YYEEEE. The CDR3 reads CASSWGQGATNERLFF. The CDR3 region has the DNA TGTGCCAGCAGCTGGGGACAGGGGGCAACTAATGAAAGACTGTTTTTT. Based on the CDR3 plus reference TRBV5-6 and TRBJ1-4, the full variable domain is DAGVTQSPTHLIKTRGQQVTLRCSPKSGHDTVSWYQQALGQGPQFIFQYYEEEERQRGNFPDRFSGHQFPNYSSELNVNALLLGDSALYLCASSWGQGATNERLFFGSGTQLSVL.

This clonotype was seen repeatedly, ten times or more. The chain uses TRBV11-1 and TRBJ2-3; maybe TRBD1 (5 bases). CDR1 and CDR2 from the germline V gene are SGHAT and FQDESV (reference sequence). The V and J ends lost 3 bases and 2 bases respectively, with 9 bases between them. The CDR3 extends over 14 amino acids. In DNA, the CDR3 is TGTGCCAGCAGCTTTGACAGCTACACAGATACGCAGTATTTT. It encodes CASSFDSYTDTQYF.

V and J are TRBV15 and TRBJ1-4, with 7 bases fitting TRBD1. V gave up 1 base and J gave up 8 bases; unmatched junction bases: 7. The CDR3 loop spans 15 amino acids. Germline V CDR1 and CDR2: LNHNV, YYDKDF (reference sequence). The CDR3 region is CATSRGAGGYEKLFF. In nucleotides, the CDR3 is TGTGCCACCAGCAGAGGCGCAGGGGGTTACGAAAAACTGTTTTTT.

This sequence joins TRBV7-2 and TRBJ1-1; 7 bases fit TRBD1. With V trimmed by 0 bases and J by 1 base, 8 bases remained unmatched. The CDR3 covers 17 residues. Germline V gene sequence: CDR1 SGHTA, CDR2 FQGNSA. The CDR3 DNA reads as TGTGCCAGCAGCTTAGCCGGCCAGGGGGGTGAGAACACTGAAGCTTTCTTT. Translating gives CASSLAGQGGENTEAFF.

In this sample, this clonotype turned up many times. V usage is TRBV3-1 and J usage is TRBJ1-6, with 10 bases aligning to TRBD1. There are 15 residues in the CDR3. Trimming removed 4 bases from V and 6 bases from J; junction bases left unmatched: 3. The germline V gene encodes CDR1 LGHDT and CDR2 YNNKEL (reference sequence). The CDR3 DNA is TGTGCCAGCAGCCGGCGGACAGGGGGTAATTCACCCCTCCACTTT. Its protein is CASSRRTGGNSPLHF. Combining the CDR3 with reference TRBV3-1 and TRBJ1-6 gives the whole variable domain DTAVSQTPKYLVTQMGNDKSIKCEQNLGHDTMYWYKQDSKKFLKIMFSYNNKELIINETVPNRFSPKSPDKAHLNLHINSLELGDSAVYFCASSRRTGGNSPLHFGNGTRLTVT.

In this sample, this clonotype turned up many times. J is TRBJ1-3 and V is TRBV10-3; D remains unclear. This CDR3 is 14 amino acids long. CDR1 and CDR2 (germline): ENHRY, SYGVKD. V was clipped by 0 bases and J by 4 bases, with 7 bases between them. This CDR3 is CAISESVSGNTIYF. In DNA, the CDR3 is TGTGCCATCAGTGAGTCGGTTTCGGGAAACACCATATATTTT.

The chain carries TRBV7-2 and TRBJ1-1, with D tentatively TRBD1 (6 bases). This CDR3 comprises 15 residues. Trimming shortened V by 1 base and J by 0 bases, and 9 bases separated the two germline ends. The germline V gene encodes CDR1 SGHTA and CDR2 FQGNSA. The CDR3 is CASSLGRDMNTEAFF. Here the CDR3 DNA reads TGTGCCAGCAGCTTAGGACGGGACATGAACACTGAAGCTTTCTTT.

There are many counts of this clonotype. The genes are TRBV4-1 and TRBJ1-3; D unclear. Trimming pared 0 bases from V and 9 bases from J, leaving 9 bases between. Germline V CDR1 and CDR2: MGHRA, YSYEKL. The CDR3 has 13 amino acids. The CDR3 nucleotides are TGCGCCAGCAGCCAAGATTGGTCGGGCACCATATATTTT. Protein sequence: CASSQDWSGTIYF.

This clonotype was seen a handful of times. DNA of the CDR3: TGTGCCAGCAGGGACGGCGGGGGGGGTGAAGCTTTCTTT. Translation gives CASRDGGGGEAFF. The chain links TRBV2 to TRBJ1-1; a possible D gene is TRBD1 (5 bases). Trimming shortened V by 6 bases and J by 7 bases, and 15 bases separated the two germline ends. Germline CDR1 and CDR2: SNHLY and FYNNEI. This CDR3 is 13 amino acids long.

The rearrangement joins TRBV18 to TRBJ2-2; tentative D call: TRBD1 (6 bases). This CDR3 is built from 15 residues. The germline V and J ends were trimmed by 3 bases and 2 bases, with 10 bases remaining between them. Per the germline V gene, CDR1 is KGHSH and CDR2 is LQKENI. The CDR3 DNA reads as TGTGCCAGCTCACCTATACAGGGAAACACCGGGGAGCTGTTTTTT. Translated, it gives CASSPIQGNTGELFF.

The chain carries TRBV18 and TRBJ2-3; D gene ambiguous. Germline lookup yields CDR1 KGHSH and CDR2 LQKENI. This CDR3 is 12 amino acids long. V lost 3 bases and J lost 5, with 6 bases in between. The CDR3 protein is CASSPLEDTQYF. CDR3 bases: TGTGCCAGCTCACCTCTTGAAGATACGCAGTATTTT.

This clonotype was observed at least ten times. The CDR3 sequence: CASNPGGGFTDTQYF. For the CDR3, the DNA is TGTGCCAGCAACCCAGGGGGGGGCTTTACAGATACGCAGTATTTT. The chain employs TRBV11-2 and TRBJ2-3, with D perhaps given as TRBD1 or TRBD2 (7 bases each). The germline gives CDR1 SGHAT, CDR2 FQNNGV. CDR3 length: 15 residues. V shed 7 bases and J shed 3 bases, with 17 bases lying between them.

Note on this clonotype: One base away lies a much larger clone, so this may be a sequencing read error. The chain recombines TRBV9 with TRBJ2-3; 7 bases are a match to TRBD2. Germline CDR1 and CDR2: SGDLS and YYNGEE. There are 15 residues in the CDR3. The trim removed 3 bases at V and 2 bases at J, leaving 6 bases unmatched. DNA for the CDR3: TGTGCCAGCAGCGCCGGGACTACCAACACAGATACGCAGTATTTT. Its protein product is CASSAGTTNTDTQYF.

This clonotype was found a few times. The rearrangement uses TRBV7-9 and TRBJ2-3, with D perhaps assigned TRBD1 or TRBD2 (6 bases each). V was clipped by 5 bases and J by 0 bases, with 9 bases between them. This CDR3 is built from 14 residues. Per germline, CDR1 SEHNR and CDR2 FQNEAQ (reference sequence). CDR3 amino acids: CASSGGPSTDTQYF. CDR3 DNA: TGTGCCAGCAGCGGGGGGCCCAGCACAGATACGCAGTATTTT. Full variable domain (remainder filled in from reference TRBV7-9 and TRBJ2-3): DTGVSQNPRHKITKRGQNVTFRCDPISEHNRLYWYRQTLGQGPEFLTYFQNEAQLEKSRLLSDRFSAERPKGSFSTLEIQRTEQGDSAMYLCASSGGPSTDTQYFGPGTRLTVL.

Comment on this clonotype: A single base separates this from a much larger clone, so it may be a read error. This chain joins TRBV5-1 and TRBJ1-1; D gene uncertain. Germline CDR1 is SGHRS and CDR2 is YFSETQ. CDR3 size: 13 residues. Trimming removed 3 bases at V and 5 bases at J, with 11 bases between. The CDR3 protein is CASSSTLKTEAFF. For the CDR3, the DNA is TGCGCCAGCAGCTCGACCTTAAAGACTGAAGCTTTCTTT.